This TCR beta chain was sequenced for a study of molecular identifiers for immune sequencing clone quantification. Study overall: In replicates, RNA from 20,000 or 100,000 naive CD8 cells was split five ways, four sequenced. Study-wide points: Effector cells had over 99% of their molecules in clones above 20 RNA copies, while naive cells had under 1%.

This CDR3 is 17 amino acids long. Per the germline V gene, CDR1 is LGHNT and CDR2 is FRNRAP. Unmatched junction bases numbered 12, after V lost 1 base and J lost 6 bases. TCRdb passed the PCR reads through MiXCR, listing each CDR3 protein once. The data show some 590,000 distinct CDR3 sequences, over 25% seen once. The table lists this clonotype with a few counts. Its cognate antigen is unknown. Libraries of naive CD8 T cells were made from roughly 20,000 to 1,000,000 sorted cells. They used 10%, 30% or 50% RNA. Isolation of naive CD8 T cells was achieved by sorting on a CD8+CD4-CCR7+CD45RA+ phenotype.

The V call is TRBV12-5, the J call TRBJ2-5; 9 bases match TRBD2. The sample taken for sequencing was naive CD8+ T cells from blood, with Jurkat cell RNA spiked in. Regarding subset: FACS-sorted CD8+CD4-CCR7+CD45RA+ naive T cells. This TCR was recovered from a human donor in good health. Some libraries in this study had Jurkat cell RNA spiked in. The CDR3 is CASGLAPGERGVQTQYF. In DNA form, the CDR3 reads TGTGCTAGTGGTTTGGCCCCGGGGGAGCGGGGGGTACAGACCCAGTACTTC.